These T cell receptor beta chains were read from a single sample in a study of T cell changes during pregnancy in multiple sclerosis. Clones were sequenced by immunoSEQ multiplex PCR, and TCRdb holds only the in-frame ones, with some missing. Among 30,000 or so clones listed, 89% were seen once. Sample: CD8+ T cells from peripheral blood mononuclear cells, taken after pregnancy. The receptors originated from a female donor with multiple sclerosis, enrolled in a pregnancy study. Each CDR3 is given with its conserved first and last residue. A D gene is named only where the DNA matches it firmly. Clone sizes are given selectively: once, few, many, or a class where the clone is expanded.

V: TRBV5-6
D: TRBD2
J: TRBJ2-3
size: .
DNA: TGTGCCAGCACTATTGCCGGGACTAGCGCAGATACGCAGTATTTT
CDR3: CASTIAGTSADTQYF

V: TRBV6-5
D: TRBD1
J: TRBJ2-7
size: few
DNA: TGTGCCAGCACCCCGACAGGGGAAAGTTCCGAGCAGTACTTC
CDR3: CASTPTGESSEQYF

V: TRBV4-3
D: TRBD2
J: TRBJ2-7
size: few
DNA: TGCGCCAGCAGCCAAGGTCTAGCGGCCAGCTCCTACGAGCAGTACTTC
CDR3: CASSQGLAASSYEQYF

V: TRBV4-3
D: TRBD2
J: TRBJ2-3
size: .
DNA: TGCGCCAGCAGCCAAGATCGAGCGGGAGGGCCATCAGATACGCAGTATTTT
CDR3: CASSQDRAGGPSDTQYF

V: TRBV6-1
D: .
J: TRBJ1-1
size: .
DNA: TGTGCCAGCAGTGAAACGGCAGGCGGGCGAGCTTTCTTT
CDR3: CASSETAGGRAFF

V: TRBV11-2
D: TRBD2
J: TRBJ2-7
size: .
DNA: TGTGCCAGCAGCTTTACTAGCGGACCTTACGAGCAGTACTTC
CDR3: CASSFTSGPYEQYF

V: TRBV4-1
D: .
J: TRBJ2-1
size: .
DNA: TGCGCCAGCAGCCAAGTAGACGACTGGAGCTCCTACAATGAGCAGTTCTTC
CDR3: CASSQVDDWSSYNEQFF

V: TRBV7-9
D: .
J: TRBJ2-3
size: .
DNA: TGTGCCAGCAGCTTAGTACAGGACAAAGATACGCAGTATTTT
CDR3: CASSLVQDKDTQYF

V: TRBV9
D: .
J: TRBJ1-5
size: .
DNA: TGTGCCAGCAGCCCCCATGGAGGGCAGGGAGAAGGCAATCAGCCCCAGCATTTT
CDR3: CASSPHGGQGEGNQPQHF

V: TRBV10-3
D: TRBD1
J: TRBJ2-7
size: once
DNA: TGTGCCAGCACCCCGACAGGGGAAAGTTCCGAGCAGTACTTC
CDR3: CASTPTGESSEQYF

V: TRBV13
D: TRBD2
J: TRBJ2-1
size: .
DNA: TGTGCCAGCAGCTTAGGGTGGACTAGCGGCAATGAGCAGTTCTTC
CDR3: CASSLGWTSGNEQFF

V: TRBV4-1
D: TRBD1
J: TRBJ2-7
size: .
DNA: TGCGCCAGCAGCCAAGAAAGACAGGGATTAAGCTCCTACGAGCAGTACTTC
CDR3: CASSQERQGLSSYEQYF

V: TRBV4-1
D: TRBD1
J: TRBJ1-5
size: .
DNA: TGCGCCAGCAGCCAAGAGACAGGGACCCCCAATCAGCCCCAGCATTTT
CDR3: CASSQETGTPNQPQHF

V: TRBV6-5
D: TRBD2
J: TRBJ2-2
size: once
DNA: TGTGCCAGCAGTTTTGCGGGAGGTACCGGGGAGCTGTTTTTT
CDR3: CASSFAGGTGELFF

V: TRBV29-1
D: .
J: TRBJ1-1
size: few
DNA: TGCAGCGTTACTTCCTTCAACAGCGGCACTGAAGCTTTCTTT
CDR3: CSVTSFNSGTEAFF

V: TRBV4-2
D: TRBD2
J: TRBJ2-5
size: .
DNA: TGTGCCAGCAGCCAAGATAATAGCGGGGGTCCGGAGACCCAGTACTTC
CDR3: CASSQDNSGGPETQYF

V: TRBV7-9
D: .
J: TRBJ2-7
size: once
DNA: TGTGCCAGCAGCTTAGTCGGAGCAGCTGAGGACGAGCAGTACTTC
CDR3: CASSLVGAAEDEQYF

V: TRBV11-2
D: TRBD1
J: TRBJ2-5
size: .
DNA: TGTGCCAGCAGCACCACGGACAGGGTGGTATGGGAGACCCAGTACTTC
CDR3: CASSTTDRVVWETQYF

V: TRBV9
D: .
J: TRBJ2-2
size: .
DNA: TGTGCCAGCAGCGACCCTAGGGAGGCTGCAGGCGGGGAGCTGTTTTTT
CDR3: CASSDPREAAGGELFF

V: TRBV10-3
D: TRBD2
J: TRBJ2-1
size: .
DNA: TGTGCCATCAGTTTCCTAGCGGGAGGTCTTTACAATGAGCAGTTCTTC
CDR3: CAISFLAGGLYNEQFF

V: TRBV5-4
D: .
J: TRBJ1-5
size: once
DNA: TGTGCCAGCAGCTTGGGGGACACGCCCGGTCAGCCCCAGCATTTT
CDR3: CASSLGDTPGQPQHF

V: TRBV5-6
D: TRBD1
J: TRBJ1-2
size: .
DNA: TGTGCCAGCAGCTCCCTTGGAAAACAGGGGGTCCCTTATGGCTACACCTTC
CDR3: CASSSLGKQGVPYGYTF

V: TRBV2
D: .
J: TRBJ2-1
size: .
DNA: TGTGCCAGCAGGGAGGGGATAAAGGACAATGAGCAGTTCTTC
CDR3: CASREGIKDNEQFF

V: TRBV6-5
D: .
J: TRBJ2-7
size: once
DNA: TGTGCCAGCAGTCCCTCCCCCTACGAGCAGTACTTC
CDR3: CASSPSPYEQYF

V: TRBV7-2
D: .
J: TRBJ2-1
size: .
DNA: TGTGCCAGCAGCTCTGATAGCGGCACCTACAATGAGCAGTTCTTC
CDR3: CASSSDSGTYNEQFF

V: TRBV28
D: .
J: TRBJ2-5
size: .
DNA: TGTGCCACGCAGGGATGGCAAGAGACCCAGTACTTC
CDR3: CATQGWQETQYF

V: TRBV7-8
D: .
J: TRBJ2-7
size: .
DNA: TGTGCCAGCAGCAATGGGACTGGGGAGTCCTTCTACGAGCAGTACTTC
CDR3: CASSNGTGESFYEQYF

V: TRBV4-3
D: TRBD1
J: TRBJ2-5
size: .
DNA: TGCGCCAGCAGCCAAAGGCCGACAGGGGGCGATGAGACCCAGTACTTC
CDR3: CASSQRPTGGDETQYF

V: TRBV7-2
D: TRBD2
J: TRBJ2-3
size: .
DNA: TGTGCCAGCAGCGTGGGGACTAGCGGGAGTCGAGATACGCAGTATTTT
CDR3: CASSVGTSGSRDTQYF

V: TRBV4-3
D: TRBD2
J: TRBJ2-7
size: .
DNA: TGCGCCAGCAGCCCCACCTGGGTGGGCGGGAGCCCCTCCTACGAGCAGTACTTC
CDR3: CASSPTWVGGSPSYEQYF

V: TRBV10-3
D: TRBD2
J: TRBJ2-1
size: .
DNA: TGTGCCATCAGTGGAACTAGCGGAGGCAATGAGCAGTTCTTC
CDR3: CAISGTSGGNEQFF

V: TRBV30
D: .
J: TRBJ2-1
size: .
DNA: TGTGCCTGGAGTGTTAGCGATTACAATGAGCAGTTCTTC
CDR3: CAWSVSDYNEQFF

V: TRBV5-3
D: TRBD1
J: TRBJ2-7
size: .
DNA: TGTGCCAGACTTGGGACAGGCAGCTCCTACGAGCAGTACTTC
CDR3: CARLGTGSSYEQYF

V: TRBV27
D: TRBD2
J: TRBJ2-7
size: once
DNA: TGTGCCAGCAGTTATGGGACTATCTACGAGCAGTACTTC
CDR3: CASSYGTIYEQYF

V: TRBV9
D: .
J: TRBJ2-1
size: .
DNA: TGTGCCAGCAGCGTAGGCGGGTCGCTTAATGAGCAGTTCTTC
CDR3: CASSVGGSLNEQFF

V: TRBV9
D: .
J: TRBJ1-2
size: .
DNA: TGTGCCAGCAACGAAGGACAGAACTATGGCTACACCTTC
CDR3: CASNEGQNYGYTF

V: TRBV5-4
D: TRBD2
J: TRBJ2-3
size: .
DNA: TGTGCCAGCAGCTTGCAAGCGGGGAAGGGTGATACGCAGTATTTT
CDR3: CASSLQAGKGDTQYF

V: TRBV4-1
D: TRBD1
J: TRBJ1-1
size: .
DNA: TGCGCCAGCAGCCGAGGACAGGATGAAGCTTTCTTT
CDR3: CASSRGQDEAFF

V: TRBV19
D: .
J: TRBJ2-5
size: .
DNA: TGTGCCAGTAGTATACCAGGGGAGACCCAGTACTTC
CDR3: CASSIPGETQYF

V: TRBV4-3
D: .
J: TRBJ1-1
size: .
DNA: TGCGCCAGCAGCCAAGATATGGAGGGCAGGGAAAACACTGAAGCTTTCTTT
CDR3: CASSQDMEGRENTEAFF

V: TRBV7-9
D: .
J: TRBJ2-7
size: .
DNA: TGTGCCAGCAGCTTGGTCGGGACATCTTATCAGGAGCAGTACTTC
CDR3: CASSLVGTSYQEQYF

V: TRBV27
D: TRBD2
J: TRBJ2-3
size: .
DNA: TGTGCCAGCAGTTGGGGACTAGACCGCACAGATACGCAGTATTTT
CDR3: CASSWGLDRTDTQYF

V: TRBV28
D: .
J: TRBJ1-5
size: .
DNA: TGTGCCAGCAGTTTTACAGGGATCCAGCCCCAGCATTTT
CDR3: CASSFTGIQPQHF